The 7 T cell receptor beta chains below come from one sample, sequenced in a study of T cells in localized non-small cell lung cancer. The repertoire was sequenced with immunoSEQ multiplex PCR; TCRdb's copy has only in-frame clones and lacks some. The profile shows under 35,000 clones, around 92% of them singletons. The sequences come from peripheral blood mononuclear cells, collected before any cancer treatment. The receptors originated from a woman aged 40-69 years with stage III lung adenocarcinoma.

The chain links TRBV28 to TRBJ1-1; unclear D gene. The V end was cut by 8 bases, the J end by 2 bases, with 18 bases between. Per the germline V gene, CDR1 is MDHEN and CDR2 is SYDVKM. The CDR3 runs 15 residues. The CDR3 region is CASEKPARGNTEAFF. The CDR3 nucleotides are TGTGCCAGCGAGAAGCCGGCCCGGGGTAACACTGAAGCTTTCTTT.

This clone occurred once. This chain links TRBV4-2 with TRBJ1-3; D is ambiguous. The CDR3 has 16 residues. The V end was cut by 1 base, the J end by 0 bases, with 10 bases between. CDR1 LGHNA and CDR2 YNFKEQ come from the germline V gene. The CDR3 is CASSQGIRSSGNTIYF. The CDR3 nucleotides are TGTGCCAGCAGCCAAGGCATCAGGTCCTCTGGAAACACCATATATTTT.

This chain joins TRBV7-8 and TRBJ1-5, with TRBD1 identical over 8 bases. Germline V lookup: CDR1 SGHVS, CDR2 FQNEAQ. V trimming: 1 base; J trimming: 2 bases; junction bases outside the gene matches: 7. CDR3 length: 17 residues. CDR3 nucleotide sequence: TGTGCCAGCAGCTTAGATCCCGACAGGGGTGGCAATCAGCCCCAGCATTTT. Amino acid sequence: CASSLDPDRGGNQPQHF.

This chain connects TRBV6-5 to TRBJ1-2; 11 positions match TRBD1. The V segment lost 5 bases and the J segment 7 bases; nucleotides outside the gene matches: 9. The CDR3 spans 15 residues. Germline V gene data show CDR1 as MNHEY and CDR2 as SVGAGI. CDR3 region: CASSLTGTGGLGYTF. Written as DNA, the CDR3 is TGTGCCAGCAGTCTTACCGGGACAGGGGGACTTGGCTACACCTTC.

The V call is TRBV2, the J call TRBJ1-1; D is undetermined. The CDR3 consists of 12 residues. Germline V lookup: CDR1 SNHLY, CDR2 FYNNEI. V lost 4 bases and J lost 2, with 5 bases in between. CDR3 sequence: CASSVTNTEAFF. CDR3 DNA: TGTGCCAGCAGTGTCACTAACACTGAAGCTTTCTTT.

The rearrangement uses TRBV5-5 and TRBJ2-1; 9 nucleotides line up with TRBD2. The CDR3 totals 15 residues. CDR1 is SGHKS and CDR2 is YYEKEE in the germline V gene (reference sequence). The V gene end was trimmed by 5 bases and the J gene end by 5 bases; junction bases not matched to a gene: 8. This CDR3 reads CASSMGGRVDNEQFF. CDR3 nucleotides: TGTGCCAGCAGTATGGGCGGGAGGGTCGACAATGAGCAGTTCTTC.

DNA for the CDR3: TGTGCCAGCAGCTTAGAATCTTTCAATGAGCAGTTCTTC. Protein: CASSLESFNEQFF. The rearrangement links TRBV11-2 to TRBJ2-1; D gene ambiguous. The CDR3 runs to 13 residues. Trimming left V 0 bases short and J 6 bases short, with 6 bases between. CDR1 SGHAT and CDR2 FQNNGV come from the germline V gene.